This T cell receptor (beta chain) was sequenced for a study of T cell responses to AZD1222 COVID-19 vaccine (dated by TCRdb to the early 2020s). Background for the entire study: TCR sequencing was performed for approximately 240 trial participants, of whom 200 to 210 were given two doses of AZD1222 and roughly 25 were given two doses of MenACWY control vaccine. Enrollment into the trials was organized by age into subgroups of 18-55, 56-69 and 70-plus years, and those subgroups contained about 160, 30 and 59 TCR-sequenced participants, respectively.

With regard to this clone: This receptor's antigen is unknown. It has no much larger one-base neighbor in the sample; base qualities were not kept.

This sample's time point label indicates: about 28 days (+/-7) after the second vaccine dose. Because spike-specific TCR depth and breadth did not differ between the two schedules, AZD1222 recipients who got a second dose at roughly 4 weeks were pooled with those who got a second dose at roughly 12 weeks. The vaccinee samples were drawn from two UK trials, COV001 and COV002, one of which was a single-blind randomized controlled phase 2/3 trial testing AZD1222 (ChAdOx1 nCoV-19) in healthy adults. For TCRbeta chain sequencing, PBMC samples from trial participants were taken at day 0 and at day 28 after the second dose. Taken from the germline V gene, the CDR1 and CDR2 loops are SGHTA and FQGNSA. V loses 2 bases, J loses 0 bases, and the germline ends lie 14 bases apart. From the cysteine up to the phenylalanine, the CDR3 has a length of 18 residues. Here the CDR3 DNA is all that survives: 54 bases in frame from base 1.

The paper's findings and limits, for the study overall: Vaccine-associated CD4 TCRs spanned the whole spike protein, with dominant responses in regions 160-218 and 743-854. Reportedly, close to half of the unique spike-specific TCRs recognized epitopes lying outside the regions that are mutated in the B.1.351 and B.1.1.7 variants. Spike-specific TCR breadth and depth rose significantly after two AZD1222 doses compared with day 0 and with MenACWY recipients. The 56-69-year group was small, and its depth increase did not reach significance, likely because of low power. Most participants were white British and females outnumbered males, and the authors suggested that clonal diversity may have been underestimated. Conclusions about previously exposed vaccinees are limited, since just five to seven AZD1222 recipients were seropositive for SARS-CoV-2 at baseline. Because no day 14 peak-response samples were available, the repertoires could be characterized only after the peak T cell response.

The CDR3 regions of human TCRbeta chains were analyzed by immunosequencing. Processing in the source paper ran as follows. TCRs in the repertoires were matched against a reference library of SARS-CoV-2-specific TCRs that had been generated with the MIRA antigen-specificity platform. Breadth meant the fraction of unique TCRs that were SARS-CoV-2-associated, whereas depth meant the fraction of total T cells that were SARS-CoV-2-associated. Using the MIRA data, each spike-specific TCR was assigned both to the spike region to which the TCR was reactive and to a CD4 or CD8 class. Log10-transformed breadth and depth values were compared by one-way ANOVA with Sidak's multiple comparisons tests. TCRdb retrieved this table from immuneACCESS and kept in-frame rearrangements only. Not all clones are present; in checked studies, unresolved V genes account for under half, and no reason is known for the remainder. That table is the source of V, J and clone size, and D and trimming were worked out from the DNA. The sample contains 190,000 or so clones, approximately 91% of them found a single time. Of the sample, roughly 3.5% is held by the ten largest clones.

The rearrangement joined TRBV7-2 to TRBJ2-6, with the D gene too uncertain to name. The TCR was taken from an adult who received the AZD1222 COVID-19 vaccine. Sequenced material: peripheral blood, taken 28 days after the second AZD1222 dose. The nucleotides are TGTGCCAGCAGCTTATCCCGGGTCCGAGGCTCTGGGGCCAACGTCCTGACTTTC. Translated, this gives CASSLSRVRGSGANVLTF. With all but the CDR3 taken from the reference TRBV7-2 and TRBJ2-6 genes, the full variable domain is: GAGVSQSPSNKVTEKGKDVELRCDPISGHTALYWYRQSLGQGLEFLIYFQGNSAPDKSGLPSDRFSAERTGGSVSTLTIQRTQQEDSAVYLCASSLSRVRGSGANVLTFGAGSRLTVL.